The 25 T cell receptor beta chains below come from one sample, sequenced in a study of blood T cell repertoires in COVID-19. Profiling relied on immunoSEQ multiplex PCR, and the TCRdb table lists in-frame clones only, not all of them. The table shows 200,000 to 300,000 clones, with roughly 90% occurring only once. Material: peripheral blood. The receptors here all came from a man aged 55 to 70 with acute or convalescent COVID-19.

V and J are TRBV28 and TRBJ2-7; D may be TRBD2 (6 bases). Germline V gene lookup returns CDR1 MDHEN and CDR2 SYDVKM. With 3 bases removed from V and 6 bases from J, the gap between germline ends came to 9 bases. The CDR3 consists of 12 residues. The CDR3 spells CASSFGGIEQYF. In nucleotides, the CDR3 is TGTGCCAGCAGTTTTGGAGGGATCGAGCAGTACTTC.

The chain recombines TRBV12-3 or TRBV12-4 with TRBJ2-1, with TRBD2 matching 11 bases. This CDR3 region has 12 residues. Unmatched junction bases numbered 4, after V lost 6 bases and J lost 12 bases. This CDR3 reads CASRLGTSGQFF. The DNA of the CDR3 is TGTGCCAGCAGGCTCGGGACTAGCGGGCAGTTCTTC.

Only a few counts were recorded for this clone. The same CDR3 also results from other DNA sequences found in this sample. CDR3 amino acids: CASRLAGGTDTQYF. In DNA form, the CDR3 reads TGTGCCAGCCGACTAGCGGGAGGCACAGATACGCAGTATTTT. The chain carries TRBV11-2 and TRBJ2-3; 12 bases are a match to TRBD2. Germline V gene lookup returns CDR1 SGHAT and CDR2 FQNNGV. The CDR3 has 14 amino acids. V trimming: 8 bases; J trimming: 1 base; junction bases outside the gene matches: 1. Using reference TRBV11-2 and TRBJ2-3 for the parts outside the CDR3, the full variable domain is EAGVAQSPRYKIIEKRQSVAFWCNPISGHATLYWYQQILGQGPKLLIQFQNNGVVDDSQLPKDRFSAERLKGVDSTLKIQPAKLEDSAVYLCASRLAGGTDTQYFGPGTRLTVL.

CDR3 residues: CASSYLTSGRGGSYEQYF. The DNA for the CDR3 is TGTGCCAGCAGCTACCTGACTAGCGGGAGGGGAGGCTCCTACGAGCAGTACTTC. The chain combines TRBV7-2 with TRBJ2-7, with TRBD2 matching 14 bases. This CDR3 is 18 amino acids long. Germline V lookup: CDR1 SGHTA, CDR2 FQGNSA. V was pared by 4 bases and J by 0 bases, with 8 bases of the junction left unmatched.

This clone appeared a single time. This chain joins TRBV5-6 and TRBJ2-5, with 9 positions matching TRBD2. The germline V gene encodes CDR1 SGHDT and CDR2 YYEEEE. V dropped 4 bases and J dropped 5; count of bases not matched to a gene: 6. This CDR3 is 14 amino acids long. For the CDR3, the DNA is TGTGCCAGCAGCCGTAGCGGGAGCGGGGAGACCCAGTACTTC. This sequence encodes CASSRSGSGETQYF.

The V gene is TRBV7-2, the J gene TRBJ1-4; 12 bases are shared with TRBD1. Trimming removed 1 base from V and 8 bases from J; junction bases left unmatched: 5. The CDR3 has 16 residues. Germline V CDR1 and CDR2: SGHTA, FQGNSA. CDR3 in amino acids: CASSLGGGTGGEKLFF. The CDR3 nucleotides are TGTGCCAGCAGCTTAGGAGGCGGGACAGGGGGCGAAAAACTGTTTTTT.

The chain employs TRBV6-4 and TRBJ1-2, with 8 bases identical to TRBD1. The CDR3 runs 14 residues. J lost 6 bases, V lost 5 bases, and 8 bases had no gene match. The germline gives CDR1 MRHNA, CDR2 SNTAGT. CDR3 coding DNA: TGTGCCAGCAGTTTGACCGGACAGGGCAATGGCTACACCTTC. Translating it yields CASSLTGQGNGYTF.

The chain links TRBV27 to TRBJ2-1, with D possibly being TRBD2 (6 bases). Per the germline V gene, CDR1 is MNHEY and CDR2 is SMNVEV (reference sequence). V gave up 3 bases and J gave up 8 bases, with 20 bases separating them. The CDR3 has 16 residues. CDR3 DNA: TGTGCCAGCAGTTTGGGACTCGTTAGCGTCTCGGATGAGCAGTTCTTC. Its protein product is CASSLGLVSVSDEQFF.

The CDR3 protein is CASSIYRDRLSYEQYF. CDR3 nucleotide sequence: TGTGCCAGTAGTATATACCGGGACAGACTTTCCTACGAGCAGTACTTC. V gene TRBV19 combines with J gene TRBJ2-7, with 7 bases matching TRBD1. V was clipped by 2 bases and J by 1 base; unmatched bases: 8. The CDR3 is made up of 16 amino acids. Germline V CDR1 and CDR2: LNHDA, SQIVND (reference sequence).

This chain uses TRBV7-2 with TRBJ1-5, with TRBD1 as a possible D gene (5 bases). The V gene lost 3 bases and the J gene lost 5 bases, with 14 bases spanning the gap. From germline, CDR1 is SGHTA and CDR2 FQGNSA. CDR3 length: 15 residues. Here the CDR3 reads CASSFDARRDQPQHF. The CDR3, as DNA: TGTGCCAGCAGCTTCGATGCCCGCAGGGATCAGCCCCAGCATTTT.

The genes are TRBV19 and TRBJ2-5; the match to TRBD1 covers 7 bases. In germline, CDR1 is LNHDA, CDR2 SQIVND (reference sequence). Trimming took 7 bases from V and 5 from J; bases not matched to a gene: 10. The CDR3 sequence is 14 residues long. CDR3 loop: CASNPTGVRETQYF. In nucleotides, the CDR3 is TGTGCCAGTAACCCAACAGGGGTCCGGGAGACCCAGTACTTC.

V is TRBV9 and J is TRBJ2-4; D may be TRBD2 (6 bases). Germline CDR1 SGDLS, CDR2 YYNGEE. The CDR3 loop spans 14 amino acids. V lost 3 bases and J lost 0, with 7 bases in between. CDR3 loop: CASSEGLAKNIQYF. As DNA, the CDR3 is TGTGCCAGCAGCGAGGGACTAGCCAAAAACATTCAGTACTTC.

V gene TRBV12-5 combines with J gene TRBJ2-1; no clear D gene. CDR3 length: 16 residues. V lost 0 bases, J lost 0 bases, and 9 bases lay in between. Germline V gives CDR1 LGHNT, CDR2 FRNRAP. The CDR3 region has the DNA TGTGCTAGTGGTTTGGTTAGGCGGCCCTCCTACAATGAGCAGTTCTTC. The encoded protein is CASGLVRRPSYNEQFF.

The chain couples TRBV11-2 to TRBJ1-5, with 12 bases aligning to TRBD1. V trimming: 5 bases; J trimming: 1 base; junction bases outside the gene matches: 6. Germline assignment: CDR1 SGHAT and CDR2 FQNNGV. CDR3 length: 17 residues. The CDR3 DNA is TGTGCCAGCAGCCTCGGGACAGGGGGCGTGAGCAATCAGCCCCAGCATTTT. Translation gives CASSLGTGGVSNQPQHF.

CDR3 bases: TGTGCCAGCAGCTTAGGGAGGCCTGGATACCCCCCCGCCGGGGAGCTGTTTTTT. Its translation is CASSLGRPGYPPAGELFF. The chain joins TRBV7-9 to TRBJ2-2, with a tentative D call TRBD2 (5 bases). The germline gives CDR1 SEHNR, CDR2 FQNEAQ (reference sequence). CDR3 size: 18 residues. V lost 1 base, J lost 6 bases, and 21 bases lay in between.

The rearrangement links TRBV3-1 (or the pseudogene TRBV3-2) to TRBJ1-1, with D hard to call. V was pared by 4 bases and J by 10 bases, with 13 bases between. The CDR3 spans 12 residues. The germline V gene has CDR1 LGHDT and CDR2 YNNKEL (reference sequence). As DNA, the CDR3 is TGTGCCAGCAGCCTAAGGCAGGCAAGAGCTTTCTTT. Protein sequence: CASSLRQARAFF.

The table lists this clone with a count of one. This chain uses TRBV6-5 with TRBJ2-3, with TRBD1 matching 7 bases. Germline trimming cut 6 bases from V and 4 bases from J; bases unmatched to any gene: 7. CDR3 length: 14 residues. CDR1 and CDR2 from the germline V gene are MNHEY and SVGAGI. CDR3 nucleotides: TGTGCCAGCAGCACAGGGGTTTGGCCAGATACGCAGTATTTT. Translated: CASSTGVWPDTQYF.

V and J are TRBV5-1 and TRBJ2-1; 7 bases match TRBD2. The V segment lost 0 bases and the J segment 7 bases; nucleotides outside the gene matches: 7. The CDR3 consists of 15 residues. Germline V lookup: CDR1 SGHRS, CDR2 YFSETQ. The CDR3 DNA follows: TGCGCCAGCAGCTTGGGAGCGGGGATCCGTAATGAGCAGTTCTTC. Its translation is CASSLGAGIRNEQFF.

This rearrangement joins TRBV6-2 or TRBV6-3 to TRBJ2-5; 11 bases line up with TRBD2. The CDR3 has 15 residues. The V gene end was trimmed by 6 bases and the J gene end by 5 bases; junction bases not matched to a gene: 8. Germline-derived CDR1 and CDR2 are MNHEY and SVGEGT. The CDR3 nucleotides read TGTGCCAGCAGCCGAGTGACTAGCGGGACTGAGACCCAGTACTTC. It yields the protein CASSRVTSGTETQYF.

The J gene is TRBJ1-2, the V gene TRBV7-8; no reliable D call. V was trimmed by 1 base and J by 8 bases, leaving 11 bases between them. The CDR3 contains 13 residues. Germline V gene sequence: CDR1 SGHVS, CDR2 FQNEAQ. The CDR3 spells CASSLESGNGYTF. CDR3 bases: TGTGCCAGCAGCTTAGAGTCCGGGAACGGCTACACCTTC.

The CDR3 DNA reads as TGTGCCAGCAGTGAAAGGCTAGCGGGATCTTACAATGAGCAGTTCTTC. Translating gives CASSERLAGSYNEQFF. This rearrangement joins TRBV2 to TRBJ2-1; 9 nucleotides match TRBD2. The CDR3 consists of 16 residues. J was trimmed by 4 bases and V by 2 bases; bases with no gene match: 6. From germline, CDR1 is SNHLY and CDR2 FYNNEI.

The rearrangement uses TRBV7-2 and TRBJ1-4; a weak D match, TRBD1 (6 bases). The germline V gene has CDR1 SGHTA and CDR2 FQGNSA. The V and J ends lost 3 bases and 10 bases respectively, with 18 bases between them. The CDR3 extends over 15 amino acids. The chain's CDR3 is CASSFSTRGQGKLFF. The DNA for the CDR3 is TGTGCCAGCAGCTTTTCGACCAGGGGTCAGGGAAAACTGTTTTTT.

This chain connects TRBV19 to TRBJ2-5; tentative D call: TRBD2 (6 bases). Germline V gene lookup returns CDR1 LNHDA and CDR2 SQIVND (reference sequence). The CDR3 spans 15 residues. V lost 6 bases and J 3 bases, leaving 17 bases between the germline ends. The CDR3: CASSLEGGRKETQYF. CDR3 nucleotide sequence: TGTGCCAGTAGCCTGGAGGGTGGCCGAAAAGAGACCCAGTACTTC.

In its sample, this clone was seen once. The rearrangement links TRBV7-2 to TRBJ2-5; 7 bases align to TRBD1. J lost 2 bases, V lost 0 bases, and 3 bases had no gene match. There are 15 residues in the CDR3. The germline CDR1 and CDR2 sequences are SGHTA and FQGNSA. Here the CDR3 reads CASSLAGTAQETQYF. The CDR3 DNA is TGTGCCAGCAGCTTAGCCGGGACAGCACAAGAGACCCAGTACTTC.

The chain carries TRBV19 and TRBJ1-4; unclear D gene. The ends were cut back, 2 bases at V and 3 bases at J, with 10 bases in the middle. Germline CDR1 reads LNHDA; CDR2 reads SQIVND (reference sequence). This CDR3 contains 15 residues. CDR3 protein: CASSIQQSSNEKLFF. For the CDR3, the DNA is TGTGCCAGTAGTATACAACAGAGCTCTAATGAAAAACTGTTTTTT.